Presented here are 14 T cell receptor beta chains from one specimen sequenced in a study of regulatory T cells in long-lasting Graves disease. HTBI primers from iRepertoire and Arm-PCR of CDR3 regions yielded the TCR beta libraries. TCRdb passed the multiplex PCR reads through MiXCR, listing each CDR3 protein once. The profile covers almost 350,000 distinct CDR3 sequences, with around a fifth appearing a single time and just under 30% taken by the ten largest. Time point in this sample: persistent/refractory GD, antithyroid drugs over 5 years with positive TRAb. Generation of the TCR library employed RNA extracted from PBMCs. Sample: peripheral blood mononuclear cells (PBMCs), taken when the disease was refractory, from a patient treated with antithyroid drugs. All receptors come from a female donor with Graves disease.

Remarks on this clonotype: This may arise from a read error, as a much more abundant clone is one base away. The chain employs TRBV6-2 or TRBV6-3 and TRBJ1-4, with unresolved D. Germline assignment: CDR1 MNHEY and CDR2 SVGEGT. V lost 3 bases to trimming and J lost 5 bases, with 7 bases between them. This CDR3 has 13 residues. CDR3 sequence (DNA): TGTGCCAGCAGTTATGAGGAGAATGAAAAACTGTTTTTT. Translating it yields CASSYEENEKLFF.

The chain uses TRBV5-1 and TRBJ1-1; the D gene is possibly TRBD1 (5 bases). The germline V gene encodes CDR1 SGHRS and CDR2 YFSETQ. The CDR3 has 15 residues. V was trimmed by 4 bases and J by 6 bases, leaving 19 bases between them. The chain's CDR3 is CASSLPLGGNAEAFF. CDR3 nucleotide sequence: TGCGCCAGCAGCCTCCCCCTGGGGGGGAATGCTGAAGCTTTCTTT.

This clonotype has at least ten counts. V is TRBV12-3 or TRBV12-4 and J is TRBJ2-2, with no clear D. V gave up 3 bases and J gave up 7 bases, with 3 bases separating them. The CDR3 sequence is 11 residues long. The CDR3 nucleotides read TGTGCCAGCAGTTTGTACGGGGAGCTGTTTTTT. Amino acid sequence: CASSLYGELFF.

As concerns this clonotype: Here the CDR3 omits its conserved ending phenylalanine or tryptophan, so a read error is the likely source. The CDR3 DNA is TGCGCCAGCAGCCCGCGACAGGGAGACTATGGCTACACCTCC. Translating gives CASSPRQGDYGYTS. The chain couples TRBV5-1 to TRBJ1-2; 7 bases align to TRBD1. The germline V gene has CDR1 SGHRS and CDR2 YFSETQ. There are 14 residues in the CDR3. V lost 4 bases to trimming and J lost 3 bases; unmatched junction nucleotides: 6.

V and J are TRBV5-1 and TRBJ2-3, with D perhaps given as TRBD1 or TRBD2 (6 bases each). Germline-derived CDR1 and CDR2 are SGHRS and YFSETQ. Trimming left V 4 bases short and J 6 bases short, with 12 bases between. This CDR3 contains 13 residues. CDR3 nucleotides: TGCGCCAGCAGCCCCTTAGGGGGGGATACGCAGTATTTT. As protein: CASSPLGGDTQYF.

This clonotype has a count of ten or more. V and J are TRBV4-1 and TRBJ2-1; 10 positions agree with TRBD1. With 1 base clipped from V and 9 bases from J, the junction kept 6 bases outside the gene matches. Germline CDR1 is MGHRA and CDR2 is YSYEKL. CDR3 length equals 15 residues. The CDR3 is CASSQVGTGEREQFF. The CDR3 DNA sequence: TGCGCCAGCAGCCAAGTAGGGACAGGGGAACGTGAGCAGTTCTTC.

At least ten counts were recorded for this clonotype. The rearrangement links TRBV6-1 to TRBJ1-2; 8 nucleotides agree with TRBD1. Trimming at V came to 5 bases and at J to 0 bases, leaving 11 bases not matched to a gene. Looked up from germline, CDR1 is MNHNS and CDR2 is SASEGT. This CDR3 is 17 amino acids long. The CDR3, as DNA: TGTGCCAGCAGTCCCGGGCCTGGGACAGGTTCTAACTATGGCTACACCTTC. Encoded protein: CASSPGPGTGSNYGYTF.

This clonotype has at least ten counts. This chain connects TRBV15 to TRBJ2-5, with D uncertain. V was pared by 4 bases and J by 2 bases, with 8 bases between. Germline assignment: CDR1 LNHNV and CDR2 YYDKDF (reference sequence). The CDR3 runs to 13 residues. CDR3 amino acids: CATSTRLQETQYF. The DNA of the CDR3 is TGTGCCACCAGCACGCGATTGCAAGAGACCCAGTACTTC. Full variable domain (missing parts from reference TRBV15 and TRBJ2-5): DAMVIQNPRYQVTQFGKPVTLSCSQTLNHNVMYWYQQKSSQAPKLLFHYYDKDFNNEADTPDNFQSRRPNTSFCFLDIRSPGLGDTAMYLCATSTRLQETQYFGPGTRLLVL.

As to this clonotype: A much larger clone differs by one base, so this may be a read error. The chain uses TRBV10-3 and TRBJ1-2; D is unresolved. CDR1 ENHRY and CDR2 SYGVKD come from the germline V gene. The CDR3 has 12 amino acids. CDR3: CASSETVYGYTF. The CDR3 nucleotides read TGTGCCAGCAGTGAAACCGTCTATGGCTACACCTTC.

V and J are TRBV19 and TRBJ1-6; TRBD1 agrees at 9 bases. Germline trimming cut 5 bases from V and 4 bases from J; bases unmatched to any gene: 3. CDR1 LNHDA and CDR2 SQIVND come from the germline V gene (reference sequence). The CDR3 is 15 residues long. As DNA, the CDR3 is TGTGCCAGTAGTGGGACAGGGTCGTATAATTCACCCCTCCACTTT. It yields the protein CASSGTGSYNSPLHF.

There are many counts of this clonotype. This sequence joins TRBV7-8 and TRBJ2-7; 10 nucleotides agree with TRBD2. Germline assignment: CDR1 SGHVS and CDR2 FQNEAQ. V was clipped by 5 bases and J by 1 base; unmatched bases: 5. The CDR3 runs 15 residues. The CDR3 bases are TGTGCCAGCAGCCCGCTAGCGGGAGCTTCCTACGAGCAGTACTTC. It codes for CASSPLAGASYEQYF.

For this clonotype: Just one base apart from a much larger clone, this may be a read error. The chain combines TRBV6-2 or TRBV6-3 with TRBJ1-6, with 8 nucleotides matching TRBD1. Germline V gene sequence: CDR1 MNHEY, CDR2 SVGEGT. The CDR3 consists of 15 residues. CDR3 amino acids: CASSLTGTGGSLLHF. Written as DNA, the CDR3 is TGTGCCAGCAGTCTAACCGGGACAGGAGGTTCACTCCTCCACTTT.

This chain links TRBV9 with TRBJ2-7; 9 bases line up with TRBD2. Germline CDR1 is SGDLS and CDR2 is YYNGEE. CDR3 length: 15 residues. V shed 0 bases, J shed 4 bases, and the junction held 5 bases outside the gene matches. The CDR3 reads CASSVGSSGAYEQYF. In DNA, the CDR3 is TGTGCCAGCAGCGTAGGGTCTAGCGGGGCATACGAGCAGTACTTC. Full variable domain (remainder filled in from reference TRBV9 and TRBJ2-7): DSGVTQTPKHLITATGQRVTLRCSPRSGDLSVYWYQQSLDQGLQFLIQYYNGEERAKGNILERFSAQQFPDLHSELNLSSLELGDSALYFCASSVGSSGAYEQYFGPGTRLTVT.

This clonotype was seen at least ten times. J is TRBJ2-7 and V is TRBV12-3 or TRBV12-4; possibly TRBD2 for D (5 bases). Trimming pared 6 bases from V and 2 bases from J, leaving 11 bases between. This CDR3 contains 13 residues. CDR3 coding DNA: TGTGCCAGCAGCTTGGGGAGACCCTACGAGCAGTACTTC. Its translation: CASSLGRPYEQYF.